The source of this TCR beta chain is a study of T cells after posttransplantation cyclophosphamide. Repertoires were generated with immunoSEQ multiplex PCR, while TCRdb's copy carries only in-frame clones and drops some. The sample includes about 22,000 clones, about 76% seen only once; the top ten take 0.65%. Germline V gene sequence: CDR1 SQVTM, CDR2 ANQGSEA. The CDR3 is made up of 14 amino acids. Unmatched junction bases numbered 5, after V lost 3 bases and J lost 6 bases. Source material: memory CD4+ T cells sorted from PBMCs. The TCR comes from a woman in her sixties or seventies in good health, CMV-negative, and a related stem cell transplant donor. The V call is TRBV29-1, the J call TRBJ2-2, with 9 nucleotides matching TRBD2. The CDR3 is CSVDFAGGPGELFF. CDR3 coding DNA: TGCAGCGTTGACTTTGCGGGAGGGCCCGGGGAGCTGTTTTTT.